Below, 29 T cell receptor beta chains from the same sample are listed, as sequenced in a study of T-cell reconstitution after alpha-beta-depleted transplantation in children. Preparation of the TCRbeta library was carried out with unique molecular identifiers. TCRdb re-called the PCR reads with MiXCR, one entry per CDR3 protein. The sample lists a few hundred thousand distinct CDR3 sequences, roughly an eighth occurring once. Sample: PBMCs from the stem cell graft donor, taken from the stem cell graft. The receptors were sampled from a human donor who donated a stem cell graft to a child with combined immunodeficiency.

V is TRBV20-1 and J is TRBJ1-4; the match to TRBD1 covers 8 bases. Germline V gene data show CDR1 as DFQATT and CDR2 as SNEGSKA (reference sequence). There are 14 residues in the CDR3. With V trimmed by 3 bases and J by 8 bases, 8 bases remained unmatched. The CDR3 DNA sequence: TGCAGTGCTAGGAGGGGACAGGCGGGGGAAAAACTGTTTTTT. Translating it yields CSARRGQAGEKLFF.

This clonotype has only a few counts. This chain uses TRBV29-1 with TRBJ2-3; 7 bases are a match to TRBD2. The CDR3 runs to 17 residues. From germline, CDR1 is SQVTM and CDR2 ANQGSEA. The CDR3 sequence is CGAILGWTRNPMDTQYF. The CDR3, as DNA: TGCGGCGCTATTCTGGGGTGGACTAGAAATCCTATGGATACGCAGTATTTT.

The chain uses TRBV29-1 and TRBJ2-1; D is unclear. CDR1 and CDR2 from the germline V gene are SQVTM and ANQGSEA. V lost 6 bases and J lost 7, with 16 bases in between. CDR3 length: 13 residues. CDR3 protein: CSVRPRPENEQFF. The CDR3 DNA reads as TGCAGCGTGCGGCCGAGGCCCGAGAATGAGCAGTTCTTC.

The V and J genes are TRBV29-1 and TRBJ2-3; D not certain. This CDR3 has 14 amino acids. Germline values: CDR1 SQVTM, CDR2 ANQGSEA. Trimming cost V 6 bases and J 0 bases, with 13 bases left between them. The CDR3 nucleotides are TGCAGCGTCCCCCCCGGCCTCAGCACAGATACGCAGTATTTT. Protein product: CSVPPGLSTDTQYF.

J is TRBJ2-2 and V is TRBV12-3 or TRBV12-4; D unresolved. Trimming took 6 bases from V and 9 from J, leaving 14 bases between them. This CDR3 is 13 amino acids long. The CDR3 loop reads CASRVGSARELFF. DNA of the CDR3: TGTGCCAGCAGGGTTGGTTCGGCACGGGAGCTGTTTTTT.

With regard to this clonotype: This may come from a read error, since a much larger clone is one base off. The DNA of the CDR3 is TGTGCCAGCAGCTTAGGGGCAGCCGTTGACTACGAGCTGTACTTC. This encodes CASSLGAAVDYELYF. The chain joins TRBV7-2 to TRBJ2-7; tentative D call: TRBD2 (5 bases). The CDR3 has 15 amino acids. Germline V gene lookup returns CDR1 SGHTA and CDR2 FQGNSA.

This clonotype was counted ten times or more. V is TRBV7-6 and J is TRBJ2-1, with 9 bases lining up with TRBD2. The CDR3 length is 15 residues. CDR1 and CDR2 (germline): SGHVS, FNYEAQ. J lost 2 bases, V lost 2 bases, and 1 base had no gene match. As DNA, the CDR3 is TGTGCCAGCAGCTTATCTAGCGGGGCCTACAATGAGCAGTTCTTC. Residues: CASSLSSGAYNEQFF.

This clonotype was seen more than once but under ten times. The chain carries TRBV5-1 and TRBJ2-7, with D perhaps matching TRBD2 (5 bases). V dropped 0 bases and J dropped 5 bases, with 12 bases sitting between them. The CDR3 sequence is 14 residues long. CDR1 and CDR2 (germline): SGHRS, YFSETQ. CDR3 DNA: TGCGCCAGCAGCTTGGTCCTAGCATCCAACGAGCAGTACTTC. Residues: CASSLVLASNEQYF.

This clonotype occurred a few times. This rearrangement joins TRBV5-1 to TRBJ2-3; a weak D match, TRBD1 (7 bases). This CDR3 is built from 17 residues. Trimming stripped 4 bases from V and 0 bases from J, with 18 bases between. Per germline, CDR1 SGHRS and CDR2 YFSETQ. The CDR3 DNA reads TGCGCCAGCAGCGGGGTCCGACAGGGAGGCAGCACAGATACGCAGTATTTT. As protein: CASSGVRQGGSTDTQYF.

This clonotype showed up many times. The genes are TRBV18 and TRBJ2-5; the D gene could be TRBD1 or TRBD2 (5 bases each). Germline CDR1 and CDR2: KGHSH and LQKENI. This CDR3 region has 13 residues. V dropped 5 bases and J dropped 6 bases, with 13 bases sitting between them. CDR3 sequence reads: CASSSGPEKTQYF. CDR3 DNA sequence: TGTGCCAGCTCATCGGGACCCGAGAAGACCCAGTACTTC.

The V call is TRBV11-1, the J call TRBJ2-1, with 8 nucleotides matching TRBD1. Germline trimming cut 5 bases from V and 3 bases from J; bases unmatched to any gene: 6. This CDR3 spans 15 amino acids. The germline gives CDR1 SGHAT, CDR2 FQDESV (reference sequence). CDR3 sequence reads: CASSINRGSYNEQFF. In DNA, the CDR3 is TGTGCCAGCAGCATAAACAGGGGGAGCTACAATGAGCAGTTCTTC.

This chain connects TRBV10-3 to TRBJ2-3; tentative D call: TRBD1 (6 bases). The CDR3 totals 15 residues. Germline CDR1 ENHRY, CDR2 SYGVKD. The ends were cut back, 0 bases at V and 4 bases at J, with 11 bases in the middle. CDR3 coding DNA: TGTGCCATCAGTGAGTCGCTGAGGGGGTCAGATACGCAGTATTTT. It yields the protein CAISESLRGSDTQYF.

This clonotype was counted at least ten times. The V and J genes are TRBV24-1 and TRBJ2-2, with D hard to call. The V end was cut by 2 bases, the J end by 4 bases, with 7 bases between. Germline V CDR1 and CDR2: KGHDR, SFDVKD. The CDR3 extends over 14 amino acids. Here the CDR3 reads CATSDWLATGELFF. The CDR3 DNA reads as TGTGCCACCAGTGATTGGCTTGCCACCGGGGAGCTGTTTTTT.

This clonotype was observed a few times. The chain has TRBV12-3 or TRBV12-4 and TRBJ2-5; D unclear. V lost 3 bases and J lost 4, with 15 bases in between. CDR3 size: 15 residues. The CDR3 DNA follows: TGTGCCAGCAGTTTCCAAGGCCCGCTAGTAGAGACCCAGTACTTC. Translated: CASSFQGPLVETQYF.

In this sample, this clonotype turned up a few times. The chain uses TRBV7-9 and TRBJ1-1; D unresolved. This CDR3 is built from 13 residues. Germline assignment: CDR1 SEHNR and CDR2 FQNEAQ (reference sequence). The V end lost 11 bases, the J end lost 2 bases, and 15 bases lay between the germline ends. The CDR3: CASTPDLNTEAFF. CDR3 in DNA: TGTGCCTCTACACCGGACCTCAACACTGAAGCTTTCTTT.

This clonotype showed up just a few times. This chain joins TRBV7-2 and TRBJ2-7, with 11 bases matching TRBD1. V lost 4 bases and J lost 7; bases outside the gene matches: 9. The CDR3 contains 15 residues. Germline CDR1 reads SGHTA; CDR2 reads FQGNSA. The chain's CDR3 is CASSWTGGVVSEQYF. The CDR3 DNA reads as TGTGCCAGCAGCTGGACAGGGGGCGTGGTGTCTGAGCAGTACTTC. Together with reference TRBV7-2 and TRBJ2-7, the CDR3 gives the full variable domain: GAGVSQSPSNKVTEKGKDVELRCDPISGHTALYWYRQSLGQGLEFLIYFQGNSAPDKSGLPSDRFSAERTGGSVSTLTIQRTQQEDSAVYLCASSWTGGVVSEQYFGPGTRLTVT.

The chain joins TRBV11-2 to TRBJ2-5; possibly TRBD2 for D (6 bases). Trimming took 5 bases from V and 4 from J, leaving 17 bases between them. CDR3 length equals 15 residues. Germline V gene data show CDR1 as SGHAT and CDR2 as FQNNGV. CDR3 nucleotide sequence: TGTGCCAGCAGCGCCGAGTACCTGGGAGGAGAGACCCAGTACTTC. Translated: CASSAEYLGGETQYF.

This clonotype has just a few counts. This chain connects TRBV6-2 or TRBV6-3 to TRBJ2-5; 15 bases line up with TRBD2. Germline lookup yields CDR1 MNHEY and CDR2 SVGEGT. CDR3 length: 18 residues. V lost 5 bases and J lost 3; bases outside the gene matches: 10. CDR3 nucleotide sequence: TGTGCCAGCAGTGAGATCCCCTGGACTAGCGGGGGGGAAGAGACCCAGTACTTC. This translates into CASSEIPWTSGGEETQYF.

This clonotype was observed a few times. The chain combines TRBV11-2 with TRBJ1-3; the D gene is possibly TRBD1 (5 bases). The CDR3 runs to 14 residues. V gave up 3 bases and J gave up 4 bases, with 10 bases separating them. Germline V CDR1 and CDR2: SGHAT, FQNNGV. This CDR3 reads CASSFGGTGNTIYF. The CDR3 DNA sequence: TGTGCCAGCAGCTTCGGGGGGACGGGAAACACCATATATTTT.

This clonotype has a handful of counts. Here the CDR3 DNA reads TGTGCCAGCAGGAAACCGGGACTACAAGAGACCCAGTACTTC. Its translation: CASRKPGLQETQYF. The chain carries TRBV7-9 and TRBJ2-5; 7 positions match TRBD2. The CDR3 loop spans 14 amino acids. Germline assignment: CDR1 SEHNR and CDR2 FQNEAQ (reference sequence). After removal of 6 bases from V and 2 bases from J, the junction contained 6 bases not matched to a gene.

Many counts were recorded for this clonotype. The J gene is TRBJ2-3, the V gene TRBV5-1; 8 nucleotides line up with TRBD2. Germline-derived CDR1 and CDR2 are SGHRS and YFSETQ. The CDR3 extends over 15 amino acids. Germline trimming cut 4 bases from V and 3 bases from J; bases unmatched to any gene: 7. The CDR3 reads CASSPGLALTDTQYF. For the CDR3, the DNA is TGCGCCAGCAGCCCCGGACTAGCACTGACAGATACGCAGTATTTT.

This clonotype was observed at least ten times. This chain links TRBV6-5 with TRBJ2-1; 9 positions agree with TRBD2. Germline loops: CDR1 MNHEY, CDR2 SVGAGI. V lost 3 bases, J lost 8 bases, and 8 bases stayed unmatched. The CDR3 has 15 residues. This CDR3 reads CASSYSREGGDEQFF. The CDR3 nucleotides are TGTGCCAGCAGTTATTCGCGGGAGGGCGGAGATGAGCAGTTCTTC.

The chain employs TRBV6-2 or TRBV6-3 and TRBJ2-1, with D hard to call. The V end lost 8 bases, the J end lost 0 bases, and 17 bases lay between the germline ends. Per germline, CDR1 MNHEY and CDR2 SVGEGT. The CDR3 contains 16 residues. The CDR3, as DNA: TGTGCCAGCGGGGATCGACTGCAACCCTCCTACAATGAGCAGTTCTTC. This codes for CASGDRLQPSYNEQFF.

The rearrangement links TRBV5-1 to TRBJ2-3; TRBD1 aligns across 8 bases. The CDR3 has 15 amino acids. The junction had 5 bases not matched to a gene; V was cut back by 3 bases and J by 2 bases. The germline V gene encodes CDR1 SGHRS and CDR2 YFSETQ. CDR3 region: CASSWTGPSTDTQYF. CDR3 nucleotides: TGCGCCAGCAGCTGGACAGGGCCCTCCACAGATACGCAGTATTTT.

The sample holds many counts of this clonotype. The rearrangement uses TRBV28 and TRBJ2-3; TRBD1 matches at 7 bases. Per the germline V gene, CDR1 is MDHEN and CDR2 is SYDVKM. V was clipped by 7 bases and J by 3 bases; unmatched bases: 7. CDR3 length equals 14 residues. Written as DNA, the CDR3 is TGTGCCAGCACCCGCCGGACAGGAACAGATACGCAGTATTTT. Its protein is CASTRRTGTDTQYF.

The V gene is TRBV5-4, the J gene TRBJ2-2; 8 bases map to TRBD2. This CDR3 has 16 residues. Unmatched junction bases numbered 5, after V lost 0 bases and J lost 4 bases. CDR1 SGHNT and CDR2 YYREEE come from the germline V gene (reference sequence). CDR3 coding DNA: TGTGCCAGCAGCTTGGCCAAGCGGGAGAGCACCGGGGAGCTGTTTTTT. Amino acid sequence: CASSLAKRESTGELFF.

Only a few counts were recorded for this clonotype. The chain is built from TRBV7-2 and TRBJ1-3; 7 positions match TRBD1. This CDR3 is 16 amino acids long. J gave up 0 bases and V 3 bases, and 5 bases lay outside the gene matches. Germline V lookup: CDR1 SGHTA, CDR2 FQGNSA. The CDR3 region has the DNA TGTGCCAGCAGCTTGGCCGGACAGGCCTCTGGAAACACCATATATTTT. This codes for CASSLAGQASGNTIYF.

V gene TRBV10-3 combines with J gene TRBJ1-1, with a possible D match to TRBD1 (5 bases). The CDR3 is 14 amino acids. V was cut by 9 bases and J by 3 bases, with 17 bases left in between. The germline V gene has CDR1 ENHRY and CDR2 SYGVKD. The CDR3 reads CAIKGYGTDTEAFF. The CDR3 nucleotides are TGTGCCATAAAGGGATATGGGACGGACACTGAAGCTTTCTTT.

This clonotype appeared a few times. The CDR3 bases are TGTGCCAGCTCCCCTGGGGGGACCCCTCCTACCTACAATGAGCAGTTCTTC. Translation gives CASSPGGTPPTYNEQFF. The rearrangement links TRBV18 to TRBJ2-1, with D perhaps matching TRBD2 (6 bases). The V end was cut by 6 bases, the J end by 2 bases, with 20 bases between. Germline loops: CDR1 KGHSH, CDR2 LQKENI. The CDR3 length is 17 residues.